These T cell receptor beta chains were read from a single sample in a study of cytomegalovirus exposure and HLA in healthy donors. Profiling relied on immunoSEQ multiplex PCR, and the TCRdb table lists in-frame clones only, not all of them. In all, the sample yields some 48,000 clones. The sequenced sample was PBMCs. The origin of the receptors is a male donor in good health and CMV-seropositive. Both conserved end residues are part of each CDR3. Fields, in order: CDR3 protein, V gene, J gene, clone size. Rows may omit the clone size; those that give it use once, few, many or a size class.

CASSGAGTVYSSTDTQYF	TRBV6-1	TRBJ2-3	NA
CASRGGGGQPQHF	TRBV2	TRBJ1-5	NA
CASSNSGAFAIEQFF	TRBV4-3	TRBJ2-1	NA
CAWSARGLVPGADTQYF	TRBV30	TRBJ2-3	NA
CASSLVALGVSGEQYF	TRBV7-9	TRBJ2-7	NA
CASSLRDIWSPLHF	TRBV7-9	TRBJ1-6	NA
CASSLRQGYLTEAFF	TRBV5-8	TRBJ1-1	NA
CASSLAPGEEKLFF	TRBV5-1	TRBJ1-4	NA
CASRSRDSRQQYF	TRBV5-4	TRBJ2-5	NA
CASSLHWGGHTEAFF	TRBV5-7	TRBJ1-1	NA
CASSQMHGRGQPQHF	TRBV6-1	TRBJ1-5	NA
CASSPSLGEDYEQYF	TRBV27	TRBJ2-7	NA
CASSSAGGHEQYF	TRBV6-5	TRBJ2-7	medium-sized
CASSDRGPPQQYF	TRBV19	TRBJ2-7	NA
CASSLGSVDTQYF	TRBV7-8	TRBJ2-3	NA
CASRRTGGHWLFF	TRBV5-1	TRBJ1-4	NA
CASSEYPRASVANEKLFF	TRBV2	TRBJ1-4	NA
CASSHSDSPYEQYF	TRBV7-9	NA	NA
CASSLETGFPNEQFF	TRBV5-1	TRBJ2-1	NA
CASSDPPGAGGRTGELFF	TRBV25-1	TRBJ2-2	NA
CASLSGQGLYGYTF	TRBV2	TRBJ1-2	NA
CASRDQGPSEQYF	TRBV5-1	TRBJ2-7	NA
CASSLSAGTSGLNEQFF	TRBV5-6	TRBJ2-1	NA
CASSLEGQGPGGKLFF	TRBV5-1	TRBJ1-4	NA
CASSLGGTWSGGELFF	TRBV7-2	TRBJ2-2	NA
CASSQDGGIGNQPQHF	TRBV4-1	TRBJ1-5	NA
CATSRGQSQPQHF	TRBV15	TRBJ1-5	NA
CSVVETGVRATEQYF	TRBV29-1	NA	NA
CASSSKQPVGQKNQPQHF	TRBV28	TRBJ1-5	NA
CASSYSSGTGGYEQYF	TRBV6-6	TRBJ2-7	NA
CASSLAPFTGPYTEAFF	TRBV5-4	TRBJ1-1	NA
CASSIIDSSYNEQFF	TRBV19	TRBJ2-1	NA
CASSPPRGRETQYF	TRBV7-8	TRBJ2-5	NA
CASSLAGLSQPQHF	TRBV5-6	TRBJ1-5	NA
CASSLGQNEKLFF	TRBV6-5	TRBJ1-4	NA
CASSTNYNEQFF	TRBV27	TRBJ2-1	NA
CASVIPGHRPNTEAFF	TRBV28	TRBJ1-1	NA
CASSEALSGVYEQYF	TRBV2	TRBJ2-7	NA
CASSPYSGTGAYEQYF	TRBV18	TRBJ2-7	NA
CASTPGLAFPNEQFF	TRBV6-5	TRBJ2-1	NA
CAISLEVGNSYEQYF	TRBV10-3	TRBJ2-7	NA
CASSLGLQQPQHF	TRBV11-2	TRBJ1-5	NA
CAWSVRLRETQYF	TRBV30	TRBJ2-5	NA
CSVEIAGDTEAFF	TRBV29-1	TRBJ1-1	NA
CASSPGTGAYEQYF	TRBV4-3	TRBJ2-7	NA
CASSPPGTGSYEQYF	TRBV18	TRBJ2-7	NA
CASSLGLGRDTQYF	TRBV7-3	TRBJ2-3	NA
CASRGTSNTGELFF	TRBV7-9	TRBJ2-2	NA
CASSTQGADTQYF	TRBV7-2	TRBJ2-3	NA
CASSPQGGPYGYTF	TRBV27	TRBJ1-2	NA
CASSSAQGNNQPQHF	TRBV6-6	TRBJ1-5	NA
CASSLGGELDTQYF	TRBV7-3	TRBJ2-3	NA
CASSQDSATEAYHTQYF	TRBV4-3	TRBJ2-3	NA
CASSQDSYSPQYF	TRBV4-3	TRBJ2-3	NA
CASSPGQGVGTSYTF	TRBV7-3	TRBJ1-2	NA
CASSPGAGAGNTIYF	TRBV18	TRBJ1-3	NA
CASSLSRSVGAEAFF	TRBV4-3	TRBJ1-1	NA